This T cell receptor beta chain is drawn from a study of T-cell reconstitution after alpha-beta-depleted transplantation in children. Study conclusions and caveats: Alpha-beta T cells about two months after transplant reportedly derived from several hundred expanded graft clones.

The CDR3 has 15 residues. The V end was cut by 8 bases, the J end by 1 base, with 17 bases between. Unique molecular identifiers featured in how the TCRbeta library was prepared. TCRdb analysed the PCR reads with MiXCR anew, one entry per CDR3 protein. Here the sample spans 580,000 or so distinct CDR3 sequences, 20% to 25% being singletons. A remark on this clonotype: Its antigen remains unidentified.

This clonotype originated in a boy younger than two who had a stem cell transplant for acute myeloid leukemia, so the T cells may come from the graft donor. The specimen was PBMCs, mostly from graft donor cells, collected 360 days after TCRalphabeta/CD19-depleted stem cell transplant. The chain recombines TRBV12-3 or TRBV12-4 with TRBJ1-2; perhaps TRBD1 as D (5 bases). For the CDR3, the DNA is TGTGCCAGCTGCCTGGGCAGGGCTGTTAACTATGGCTACACCTTC. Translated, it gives CASCLGRAVNYGYTF.